The next 28 T cell receptor beta chains were all read from a single sample in a study of T cells after yellow fever vaccination. A single record per CDR3 protein comes from TCRdb applying MiXCR to the 5' RACE reads. The table lists hundreds of thousands of distinct CDR3 sequences, about 12% of them singletons. The material was PBMCs, obtained on the day of the yellow fever booster vaccination. These receptors were obtained from a man aged 25-40 years who received the YFV17D yellow fever vaccine.

This clonotype has only a few counts. The V and J genes are TRBV5-1 and TRBJ2-1; 7 nucleotides align to TRBD2. The CDR3 length is 16 residues. Per germline, CDR1 SGHRS and CDR2 YFSETQ. The J segment lost 10 bases and the V segment lost 4 bases, leaving 17 bases of the junction unmatched. The CDR3 nucleotides are TGCGCCAGCAGCAAGACTAGCAGCCCATCCATGGAGGAGCAGTTCTTC. Translated: CASSKTSSPSMEEQFF.

There are a few counts of this clonotype. The chain couples TRBV14 to TRBJ2-3; 9 positions match TRBD2. From germline, CDR1 is SGHDN and CDR2 FVKESK. This CDR3 is built from 14 residues. The J segment lost 4 bases and the V segment lost 7 bases, leaving 6 bases of the junction unmatched. The CDR3 bases are TGTGCCAGCAACCTAGCGGGGATGGCAGATACGCAGTATTTT. This translates into CASNLAGMADTQYF.

This clonotype was counted a few times. V usage is TRBV20-1 and J usage is TRBJ1-1; the D is unclear. This CDR3 contains 11 residues. With 2 bases removed from V and 3 bases from J, the gap between germline ends came to 4 bases. The germline gives CDR1 DFQATT, CDR2 SNEGSKA (reference sequence). CDR3 protein: CSARTDTEAFF. The CDR3, as DNA: TGCAGTGCTAGAACTGACACTGAAGCTTTCTTT.

The gene calls are TRBV7-3 and TRBJ2-2, with TRBD2 matching 13 bases. Germline loops: CDR1 SGHTA, CDR2 FQGTGA. V lost 3 bases to trimming and J lost 4 bases; unmatched junction nucleotides: 2. The CDR3 length is 16 residues. The CDR3 nucleotides are TGTGCCAGCAGCTTTGGACTAGCGGGAGCCACCGGGGAGCTGTTTTTT. Translating it yields CASSFGLAGATGELFF.

The rearrangement links TRBV3-1 to TRBJ2-5, with D perhaps TRBD2 (6 bases). The CDR3 extends over 15 amino acids. The V end was cut by 1 base, the J end by 4 bases, with 13 bases between. From germline, CDR1 is LGHDT and CDR2 YNNKEL (reference sequence). The CDR3 loop reads CASSQVAGRRETQYF. The CDR3 DNA reads as TGTGCCAGCAGCCAAGTTGCGGGGAGAAGAGAGACCCAGTACTTC.

The rearrangement joins TRBV5-4 to TRBJ2-3, with 8 bases fitting TRBD2. Germline assignment: CDR1 SGHNT and CDR2 YYREEE (reference sequence). Trimming cost V 0 bases and J 4 bases; bases outside gene matches: 4. The CDR3 is 15 amino acids. DNA of the CDR3: TGTGCCAGCAGCTTGGTGGCGGGAGGTGCAGATACGCAGTATTTT. Its translation: CASSLVAGGADTQYF.

The chain joins TRBV29-1 to TRBJ2-5, with 9 bases fitting TRBD1. The CDR3 has 12 residues. Per germline, CDR1 SQVTM and CDR2 ANQGSEA. V lost 5 bases, J lost 4 bases, and 2 bases stayed unmatched. The CDR3 nucleotides read TGCAGCGTTCTGGACAGGGGAGAGACCCAGTACTTC. Its protein product is CSVLDRGETQYF.

The chain employs TRBV20-1 and TRBJ1-2, with TRBD1 matching over 7 bases. This CDR3 has 14 residues. V was pared by 5 bases and J by 5 bases, with 11 bases of the junction left unmatched. Germline V lookup: CDR1 DFQATT, CDR2 SNEGSKA (reference sequence). CDR3 nucleotide sequence: TGCAGTGCTTCTACTAAAGGGGGCGGTTATGGCTACACCTTC. It yields the protein CSASTKGGGYGYTF.

This clonotype was detected only a few times. The V and J genes are TRBV6-1 and TRBJ1-5, with TRBD1 identical over 9 bases. Germline V gene data show CDR1 as MNHNS and CDR2 as SASEGT. V trimming: 7 bases; J trimming: 5 bases; junction bases outside the gene matches: 9. The CDR3 runs 15 residues. DNA of the CDR3: TGTGCCAGCACCCCCGGGACAGGGTTCGATCAGCCCCAGCATTTT. Its translation: CASTPGTGFDQPQHF.

The chain combines TRBV2 with TRBJ1-2; TRBD1 aligns across 9 bases. The CDR3 consists of 13 residues. The germline V gene encodes CDR1 SNHLY and CDR2 FYNNEI. V lost 1 base and J lost 9; bases outside the gene matches: 3. The CDR3 sequence: CASSEGGQGSYTF. In DNA, the CDR3 is TGTGCCAGCAGTGAAGGGGGACAGGGAAGCTACACCTTC.

This clonotype was detected a few times. This sequence joins TRBV7-7 and TRBJ1-5; the D gene is possibly TRBD1 (6 bases). The CDR3 has 15 amino acids. V shed 4 bases and J shed 3 bases, with 13 bases lying between them. Germline assignment: CDR1 SSHAT and CDR2 FNYEAQ (reference sequence). The CDR3 region has the DNA TGTGCCAGCAGCTACACAGGGTTATACAATCAGCCCCAGCATTTT. Translated: CASSYTGLYNQPQHF.

This clonotype occurred a few times. The genes are TRBV5-1 and TRBJ2-7; D is perhaps TRBD2 (6 bases). CDR1 and CDR2 from the germline V gene are SGHRS and YFSETQ. V lost 0 bases and J lost 3, with 13 bases in between. This CDR3 is built from 15 residues. The CDR3 reads CASSLGGGVNYEQYF. In nucleotides, the CDR3 is TGCGCCAGCAGCTTGGGTGGCGGGGTTAACTACGAGCAGTACTTC.

This clonotype has only a few counts. Here the CDR3 reads CASSVSSGTAQETQYF. CDR3 nucleotides: TGTGCCAGCAGCGTTAGCTCGGGGACAGCCCAAGAGACCCAGTACTTC. The chain uses TRBV9 and TRBJ2-5; 7 positions match TRBD1. The CDR3 has 16 residues. CDR1 and CDR2 (germline): SGDLS, YYNGEE. V was clipped by 2 bases and J by 1 base; unmatched bases: 8.

The rearrangement joins TRBV25-1 to TRBJ2-7; perhaps TRBD2 as D (7 bases). Per germline, CDR1 MGHDK and CDR2 SYGVNS. The CDR3 contains 15 residues. V dropped 1 base and J dropped 1 base, with 11 bases sitting between them. The CDR3 sequence: CASSEWKGGSYEQYF. The DNA of the CDR3 is TGTGCCAGCAGTGAATGGAAGGGGGGGTCCTACGAGCAGTACTTC.

There are many counts of this clonotype. This rearrangement joins TRBV9 to TRBJ2-2; D gene ambiguous. The CDR3 covers 14 residues. The V and J ends lost 7 bases and 0 bases respectively, with 10 bases between them. Germline assignment: CDR1 SGDLS and CDR2 YYNGEE. CDR3 bases: TGTGCCAGCTCACCACGTACGAACACCGGGGAGCTGTTTTTT. Translation: CASSPRTNTGELFF.

This clonotype was seen a handful of times. J is TRBJ1-4 and V is TRBV12-3 or TRBV12-4; no clear D. With 5 bases removed from V and 4 bases from J, the gap between germline ends came to 14 bases. The CDR3 is 15 amino acids. CDR3 sequence (DNA): TGTGCCAGCAGTCCGGGGAGGACCTTTAATGAAAAACTGTTTTTT. The encoded protein is CASSPGRTFNEKLFF.

This clonotype has a count of ten or more. In nucleotides, the CDR3 is TGTGCCAGCAGCTTTGGCCTAGCGGGAGCCTACGAGCAGTACTTC. It specifies CASSFGLAGAYEQYF. The chain carries TRBV11-2 and TRBJ2-7, with 10 positions matching TRBD2. V was clipped by 3 bases and J by 2 bases; unmatched bases: 4. Germline V gene data show CDR1 as SGHAT and CDR2 as FQNNGV. The CDR3 spans 15 residues.

The chain recombines TRBV7-8 with TRBJ2-7; D perhaps matches TRBD2 (5 bases). V was clipped by 1 base and J by 7 bases, with 17 bases between them. This CDR3 is built from 15 residues. Germline CDR1 SGHVS, CDR2 FQNEAQ. In DNA form, the CDR3 reads TGTGCCAGCAGCTTAGTACTCGCGGGTCGTATAGAGCAGTACTTC. Protein sequence: CASSLVLAGRIEQYF.

The chain recombines TRBV10-3 with TRBJ2-1; D is unresolved. With 3 bases removed from V and 7 bases from J, the gap between germline ends came to 10 bases. The CDR3 loop spans 13 amino acids. From germline, CDR1 is ENHRY and CDR2 SYGVKD. The CDR3 region is CAISDDLSNEQFF. The CDR3 DNA is TGTGCCATCAGTGATGATCTTTCAAATGAGCAGTTCTTC.

This clonotype was detected only a few times. This chain connects TRBV9 to TRBJ2-3, with D hard to call. The CDR3 has 15 residues. The V gene's germline CDR1 is SGDLS and CDR2 YYNGEE. Trimming removed 0 bases at V and 2 bases at J, with 10 bases between. The CDR3 sequence is CASSVGTKNTDTQYF. The CDR3 region has the DNA TGTGCCAGCAGCGTAGGGACGAAAAACACAGATACGCAGTATTTT. The full variable domain, completed using reference TRBV9 and TRBJ2-3, is DSGVTQTPKHLITATGQRVTLRCSPRSGDLSVYWYQQSLDQGLQFLIQYYNGEERAKGNILERFSAQQFPDLHSELNLSSLELGDSALYFCASSVGTKNTDTQYFGPGTRLTVL.

The rearrangement joins TRBV4-3 to TRBJ2-7; TRBD2 matches 9 bases. The V segment lost 0 bases and the J segment 5 bases; nucleotides outside the gene matches: 8. The CDR3 length is 16 residues. The V gene's germline CDR1 is LGHNA and CDR2 YSLEER. The CDR3 reads CASSQDWGLAGNEQYF. The CDR3 region has the DNA TGCGCCAGCAGCCAAGATTGGGGGCTAGCGGGGAACGAGCAGTACTTC.

This clonotype has more than one count but fewer than ten. The chain couples TRBV5-1 to TRBJ1-2, with D possibly being TRBD1 (6 bases). Looked up from germline, CDR1 is SGHRS and CDR2 is YFSETQ. This CDR3 comprises 14 residues. Trimming left V 5 bases short and J 4 bases short, with 15 bases between. For the CDR3, the DNA is TGCGCCAGCAGTGCACGGACAGATTTCTATGGCTACACCTTC. Its translation is CASSARTDFYGYTF.

This clonotype has just a few counts. This chain connects TRBV20-1 to TRBJ2-3; a weak D match, TRBD1 (5 bases). CDR3 length: 14 residues. Trimming removed 8 bases at V and 0 bases at J, with 15 bases between. Looked up from germline, CDR1 is DFQATT and CDR2 is SNEGSKA (reference sequence). CDR3 sequence (DNA): TGCAGTTGGGGCGACTCCTATAGCACAGATACGCAGTATTTT. It translates to CSWGDSYSTDTQYF.

This clonotype was seen more than once but under ten times. The rearrangement uses TRBV10-3 and TRBJ2-5; 8 nucleotides agree with TRBD2. CDR1 is ENHRY and CDR2 is SYGVKD in the germline V gene. Losses at the gene ends were 6 bases for V and 5 bases for J; bases not matched to a gene: 5. This CDR3 has 13 residues. The CDR3 sequence is CAISELAEETQYF. CDR3 bases: TGTGCCATCAGCGAACTAGCGGAGGAGACCCAGTACTTC.

This chain uses TRBV23-1 with TRBJ2-2; D unclear. TRBV23-1 is classed as an ORF, of uncertain function. The length of the CDR3 is 14 residues. Trimming took off 11 bases at V and 3 bases at J, with 16 bases between the two ends. The CDR3 region is CACQPLIYTGELFF. CDR3 DNA sequence: TGCGCCTGCCAGCCCTTAATTTACACCGGGGAGCTGTTTTTT.

CDR3 DNA sequence: TGCAGTGCTAGAGCTCGGCATTACAATGAGCAGTTCTTC. Translated: CSARARHYNEQFF. The chain has TRBV20-1 and TRBJ2-1, with D unresolved. Germline CDR1 is DFQATT and CDR2 is SNEGSKA (reference sequence). This CDR3 spans 13 amino acids. Trimming removed 1 base at V and 4 bases at J, with 8 bases between.

The rearrangement links TRBV20-1 to TRBJ1-5; no clear D. This CDR3 region has 15 residues. Germline CDR1 DFQATT, CDR2 SNEGSKA (reference sequence). V shed 4 bases and J shed 9 bases, with 22 bases lying between them. CDR3 loop: CSATKIYFVSPPQHF. DNA for the CDR3: TGCAGTGCTACCAAAATCTATTTTGTGTCGCCGCCCCAGCATTTT.

The table lists this clonotype with a few counts. The chain combines TRBV20-1 with TRBJ1-6, with D possibly matching TRBD1 (5 bases). V gave up 6 bases and J gave up 10 bases, with 10 bases separating them. The CDR3 runs to 11 residues. CDR1 and CDR2 (germline): DFQATT, SNEGSKA (reference sequence). CDR3 residues: CSAGRDSPLHF. The CDR3 bases are TGCAGTGCCGGCAGGGACTCACCCCTCCACTTT.